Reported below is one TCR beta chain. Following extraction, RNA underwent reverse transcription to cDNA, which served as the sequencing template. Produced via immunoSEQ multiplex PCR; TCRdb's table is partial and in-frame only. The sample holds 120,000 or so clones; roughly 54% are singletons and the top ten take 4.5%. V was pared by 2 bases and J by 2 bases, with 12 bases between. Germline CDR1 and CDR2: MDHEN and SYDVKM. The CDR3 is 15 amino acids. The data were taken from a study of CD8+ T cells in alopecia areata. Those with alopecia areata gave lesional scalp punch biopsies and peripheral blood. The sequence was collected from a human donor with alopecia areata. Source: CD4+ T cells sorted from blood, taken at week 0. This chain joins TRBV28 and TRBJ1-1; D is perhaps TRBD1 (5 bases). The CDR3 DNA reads TGTGCCAGCAGTTTAGGGGGGAGGAAAAACACTGAAGCTTTCTTT. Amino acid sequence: CASSLGGRKNTEAFF.